The present T cell receptor beta chain was sequenced within a study of T cells expressing NK-cell markers. For this clonotype: The antigen is unknown.

5'RACE template switching with UMIs generated TCR beta cDNA. TCRdb reprocessed the 5' RACE reads and keeps a single row for each CDR3 protein, giving no DNA. The sample is made up of 150,000 or so distinct CDR3 sequences, and the top ten hold around 37% of it. This CDR3 comprises 16 residues. Germline V gene data show CDR1 as SEHNR and CDR2 as FQNEAQ (reference sequence). Study-wide findings and caveats: CD8+ T cells in roughly six donors included dominant NKG2C+ clonotypes at roughly 1.0-8%.

V and J are TRBV7-9 and TRBJ2-1; TCRdb gives TRBD2 as the D gene, but with no DNA this cannot be confirmed. The source of this sequence is a woman aged 45-59 years in good health. Specimen: blood T cells: a sorted CD56 or NKG2C T cell subset, CD4+ or CD8+ T cells, or bulk PBMC T cells (not recorded which). The CDR3 sequence is CASSQVAGGPPNEQFF.